Listed below are T cell receptor beta chains from one sample, sequenced in a study of quantifying T cell responses using KT2 cells. Using its own MiXCR run on the UMI-ligation and nested PCR reads, TCRdb lists one record per CDR3 protein. The sample lists about 33,000 distinct CDR3 sequences; approximately 10% were seen once. What was sequenced was PBMCs spiked with cells of the T cell clone KT2. The receptors here all came from a human donor. Each CDR3 is given with its conserved first and last residue. A D gene is named only where the DNA matches it firmly. Only some rows state a clone size, as once, few, many or a class for expanded clones.

TRBD1 | TRBJ1-1 | many | TRBV10-3 | TGTGCCATCGGGACAGGGTTTCACACTGAAGCTTTCTTT | CAIGTGFHTEAFF
- | TRBJ2-1 | many | TRBV2 | TGTGCCAGCAGGGAAAACAATGAGCAGTTCTTC | CASRENNEQFF
- | TRBJ1-1 | many | TRBV9 | TGTGCCAGCAGCGTAGGGGCAGGGGTAAGCACTGAAGCTTTCTTT | CASSVGAGVSTEAFF
- | TRBJ2-5 | - | TRBV11-1 | TGTGCCAGCAGCGGGGTTGGAGGGCGCGAGTCGAGAAAGACCCAGTACTTC | CASSGVGGRESRKTQYF
TRBD2 | TRBJ2-3 | few | TRBV5-8 | TGTGCCAGCAGCCCGGGACTAGCGGTCTATACAGATACGCAGTATTTT | CASSPGLAVYTDTQYF
- | TRBJ2-7 | - | TRBV12-3/TRBV12-4 | TGTGCCAGCAGTTTACTTGGCCCATCCTACGAGCAGTACTTC | CASSLLGPSYEQYF
- | TRBJ1-2 | few | TRBV7-2 | TGTGCCAGCAGCTTGAGGGAACAGAACTATGGCTACACCTTC | CASSLREQNYGYTF
- | TRBJ1-1 | few | TRBV10-1 | TGCGCCAGCAGTGAGTCGCGGGGCTGGAGCACTGAAGCTTTCTTT | CASSESRGWSTEAFF
TRBD2 | TRBJ2-1 | - | TRBV6-4 | TGTGCCAGCGATGGCGGGAGCTCCTACAATGAGCAGTTCTTC | CASDGGSSYNEQFF
TRBD1 | TRBJ1-1 | few | TRBV19 | TGTGCCAGTAGTAGCGAGACAGGGAAGGACACTGAAGCTTTCTTT | CASSSETGKDTEAFF
TRBD2 | TRBJ2-1 | - | TRBV9 | TGTGCCAGCAGCACACGGAGTGGGACGGCCAGGAGCGGGGGGCCTTACAATGAGCAGTTCTTC | CASSTRSGTARSGGPYNEQFF
- | TRBJ1-1 | - | TRBV19 | TGTGCCAGTAGTATATCTTTGAACACTGAAGCTTTCTTT | CASSISLNTEAFF
TRBD2 | TRBJ2-1 | - | TRBV24-1 | TGTGCCACCAGTGATAAACCGGGACTAGGCGACAATGAGCAGTTCTTC | CATSDKPGLGDNEQFF
- | TRBJ1-1 | few | TRBV6-5 | TGTGCCAGCAGTTCCCCCGGCAGGGAAGGAACTGAAGCTTTCTTT | CASSSPGREGTEAFF
- | TRBJ1-2 | many | TRBV19 | TGTGCCAGTAGCCCTCTCCCTGGAGGGAACTATGGCTACACCTTC | CASSPLPGGNYGYTF
TRBD2 | TRBJ2-1 | few | TRBV20-1 | TGCAGTGCTAGGGTAGCGGGAGAGGAGAATGAGCAGTTCTTC | CSARVAGEENEQFF
- | TRBJ2-7 | - | TRBV7-2 | TGTGCCAGCAGCCGAATCAACATAGGAGACAGCACCTACGAGCAGTACTTC | CASSRINIGDSTYEQYF
TRBD2 | TRBJ2-5 | many | TRBV7-9 | TGTGCCAGCAGCCCCCGTGATGTCTTCCCGCGGGGGGAGCAAGAGACCCAGTACTTC | CASSPRDVFPRGEQETQYF
TRBD1 | TRBJ1-4 | many | TRBV5-1 | TGCGCCAGCAGCGCGGGACAGAATGAAAAACTGTTTTTT | CASSAGQNEKLFF
- | TRBJ2-2 | many | TRBV5-4 | TGTGCCAGCAGGTTTAGCGGATACACCGGGGAGCTGTTTTTT | CASRFSGYTGELFF
- | TRBJ2-7 | many | TRBV24-1 | TGTGCCACCAGTGATTCGAGGACATTGAGGGACGAGCAGTACTTC | CATSDSRTLRDEQYF
- | TRBJ2-5 | - | TRBV19 | TGTGCCAGTAGTCGGACCCACACATCAGAGACCCAGTACTTC | CASSRTHTSETQYF
- | TRBJ1-1 | - | TRBV2 | TGTGCCAGCACCCTCGGTAGGGCAGGGGATGAAGCTTTCTTT | CASTLGRAGDEAFF
- | TRBJ2-3 | many | TRBV6-5 | TGTGCCAGCAGCTCGGGACGGGACACAGATACGCAGTATTTT | CASSSGRDTDTQYF
TRBD1 | TRBJ1-4 | few | TRBV2 | TGTGCCAGCAGCGGACAGGCAACTAATGAAAAACTGTTTTTT | CASSGQATNEKLFF
TRBD2 | TRBJ2-7 | many | TRBV7-9 | TGTGCCAGCATTCCGGGAGGGGCCTACGAGCAGTACTTC | CASIPGGAYEQYF
TRBD2 | TRBJ2-7 | many | TRBV27 | TGTGCCAGCAGTTTATCGTCAGGCGGGAGCGGTGCCTACGAGCAGTACTTC | CASSLSSGGSGAYEQYF
- | TRBJ2-7 | - | TRBV19 | TGTGCCAGTAGTACGTTTCGGACGGATAGCTCCTACGAGCAGTACTTC | CASSTFRTDSSYEQYF
TRBD1 | TRBJ1-1 | few | TRBV12-3/TRBV12-4 | TGTGCCAGCAGCCCCGGGACAGCGCTGGAGGGGACTGAAGCTTTCTTT | CASSPGTALEGTEAFF